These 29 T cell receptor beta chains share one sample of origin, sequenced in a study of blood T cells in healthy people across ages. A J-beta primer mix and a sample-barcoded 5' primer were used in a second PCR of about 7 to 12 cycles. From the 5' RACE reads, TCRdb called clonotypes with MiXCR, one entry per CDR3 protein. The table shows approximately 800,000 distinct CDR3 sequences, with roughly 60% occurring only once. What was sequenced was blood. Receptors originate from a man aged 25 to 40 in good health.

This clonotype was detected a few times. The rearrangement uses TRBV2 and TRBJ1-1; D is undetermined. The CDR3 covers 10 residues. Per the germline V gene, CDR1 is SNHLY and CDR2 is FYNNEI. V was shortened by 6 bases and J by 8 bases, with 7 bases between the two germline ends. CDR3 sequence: CASRLGEAFF. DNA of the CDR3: TGTGCCAGCAGACTCGGGGAAGCTTTCTTT.

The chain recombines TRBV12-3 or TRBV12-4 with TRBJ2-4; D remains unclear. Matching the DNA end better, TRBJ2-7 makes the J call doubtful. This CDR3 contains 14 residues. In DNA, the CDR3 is TGTGCCAGCGCCAGGCAAACCCCTCTCTACGAGCAGTACTTC. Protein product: CASARQTPLYEQYF.

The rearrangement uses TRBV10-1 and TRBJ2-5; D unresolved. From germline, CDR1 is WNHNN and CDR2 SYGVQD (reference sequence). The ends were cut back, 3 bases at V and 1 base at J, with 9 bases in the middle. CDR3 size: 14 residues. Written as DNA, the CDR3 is TGCGCCAGCAGTGAATTGGGCAGCCAAGAGACCCAGTACTTC. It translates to CASSELGSQETQYF.

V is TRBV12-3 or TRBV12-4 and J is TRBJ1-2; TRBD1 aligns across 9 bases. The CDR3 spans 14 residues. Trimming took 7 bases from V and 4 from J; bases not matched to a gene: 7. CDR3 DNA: TGTGCCAGCACCCGGACAGGGGATCGCTATGGCTACACCTTC. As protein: CASTRTGDRYGYTF.

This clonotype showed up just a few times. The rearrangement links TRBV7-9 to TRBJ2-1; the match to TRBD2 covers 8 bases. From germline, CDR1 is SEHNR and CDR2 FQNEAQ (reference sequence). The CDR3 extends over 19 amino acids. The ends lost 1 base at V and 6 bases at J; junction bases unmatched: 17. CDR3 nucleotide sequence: TGTGCCAGCAGCTTAGGGTCTAATGGGGCGGGAGGCCCTTCCAATGAGCAGTTCTTC. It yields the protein CASSLGSNGAGGPSNEQFF.

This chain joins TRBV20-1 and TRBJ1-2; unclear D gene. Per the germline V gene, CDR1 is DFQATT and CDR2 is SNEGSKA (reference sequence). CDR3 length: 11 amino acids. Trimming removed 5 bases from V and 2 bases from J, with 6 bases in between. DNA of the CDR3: TGCAGTGCTCCTCCGAACTATGGCTACACCTTC. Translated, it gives CSAPPNYGYTF.

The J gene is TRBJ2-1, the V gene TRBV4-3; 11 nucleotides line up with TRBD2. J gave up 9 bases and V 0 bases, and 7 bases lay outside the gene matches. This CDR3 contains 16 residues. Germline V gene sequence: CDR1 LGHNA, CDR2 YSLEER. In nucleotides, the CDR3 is TGCGCCAGCAGCCAAGATTATAGCGGGAGGGGACCTGAGCAGTTCTTC. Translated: CASSQDYSGRGPEQFF.

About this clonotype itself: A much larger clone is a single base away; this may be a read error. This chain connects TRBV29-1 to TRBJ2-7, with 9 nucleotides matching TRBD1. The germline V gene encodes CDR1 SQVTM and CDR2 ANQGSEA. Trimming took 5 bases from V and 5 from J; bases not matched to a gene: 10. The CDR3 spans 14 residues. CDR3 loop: CSVLAWDRANEQYF. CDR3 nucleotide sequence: TGCAGCGTTCTTGCATGGGACAGGGCCAACGAGCAGTACTTC.

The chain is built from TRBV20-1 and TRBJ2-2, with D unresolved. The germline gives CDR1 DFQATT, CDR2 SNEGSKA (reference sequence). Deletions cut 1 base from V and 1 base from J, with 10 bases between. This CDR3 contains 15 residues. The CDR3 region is CSARVSELNTGELFF. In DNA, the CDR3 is TGCAGTGCTAGAGTGTCGGAGTTGAACACCGGGGAGCTGTTTTTT.

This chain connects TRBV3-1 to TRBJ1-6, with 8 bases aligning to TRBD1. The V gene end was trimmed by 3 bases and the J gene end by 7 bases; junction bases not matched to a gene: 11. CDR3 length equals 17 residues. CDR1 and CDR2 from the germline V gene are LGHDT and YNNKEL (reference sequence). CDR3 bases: TGTGCCAGCAGCCAGGGGGGAGGGACAGGACAAAATTCACCCCTCCACTTT. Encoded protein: CASSQGGGTGQNSPLHF.

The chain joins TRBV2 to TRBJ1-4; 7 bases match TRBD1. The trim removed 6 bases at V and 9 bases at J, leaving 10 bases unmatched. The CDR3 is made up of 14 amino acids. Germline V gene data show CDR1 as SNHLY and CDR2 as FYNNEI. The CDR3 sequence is CASRATGEGKKLFF. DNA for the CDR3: TGTGCCAGCAGAGCTACAGGGGAAGGTAAAAAACTGTTTTTT.

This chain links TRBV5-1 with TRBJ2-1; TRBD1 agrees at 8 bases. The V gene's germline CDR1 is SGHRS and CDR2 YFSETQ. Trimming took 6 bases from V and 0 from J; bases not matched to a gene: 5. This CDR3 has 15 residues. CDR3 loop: CASTPGQDSYNEQFF. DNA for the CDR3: TGCGCCAGCACTCCGGGACAGGACTCCTACAATGAGCAGTTCTTC.

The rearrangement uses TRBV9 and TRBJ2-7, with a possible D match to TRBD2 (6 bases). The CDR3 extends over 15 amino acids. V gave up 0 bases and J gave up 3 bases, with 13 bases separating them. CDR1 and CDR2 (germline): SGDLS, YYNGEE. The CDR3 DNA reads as TGTGCCAGCAGCGTAGGTCCGGGAGTGGGCTACGAGCAGTACTTC. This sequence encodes CASSVGPGVGYEQYF.

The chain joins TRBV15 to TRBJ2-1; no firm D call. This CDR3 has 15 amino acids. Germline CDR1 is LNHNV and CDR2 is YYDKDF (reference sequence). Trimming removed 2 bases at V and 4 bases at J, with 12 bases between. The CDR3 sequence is CATSRLRTEYNEQFF. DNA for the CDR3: TGTGCCACCAGCAGACTCCGGACGGAATACAATGAGCAGTTCTTC.

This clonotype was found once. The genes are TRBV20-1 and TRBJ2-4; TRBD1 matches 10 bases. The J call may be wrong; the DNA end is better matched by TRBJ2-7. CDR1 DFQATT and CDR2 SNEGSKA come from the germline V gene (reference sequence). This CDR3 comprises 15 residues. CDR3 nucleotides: TGCAGTGCTCAATCCCCCGGGACAGGGGTCTACGAGCAGTACTTC. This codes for CSAQSPGTGVYEQYF.

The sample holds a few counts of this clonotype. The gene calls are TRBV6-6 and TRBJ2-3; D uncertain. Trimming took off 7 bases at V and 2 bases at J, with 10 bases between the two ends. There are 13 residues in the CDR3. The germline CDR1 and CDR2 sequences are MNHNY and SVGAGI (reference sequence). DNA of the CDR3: TGTGCCAGCATGCAGGCTAACACAGATACGCAGTATTTT. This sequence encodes CASMQANTDTQYF.

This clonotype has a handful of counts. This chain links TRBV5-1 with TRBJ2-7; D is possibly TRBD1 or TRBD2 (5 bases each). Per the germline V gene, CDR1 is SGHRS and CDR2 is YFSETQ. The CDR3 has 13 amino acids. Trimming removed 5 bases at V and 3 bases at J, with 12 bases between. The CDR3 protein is CASRGVAGYEQYF. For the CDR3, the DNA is TGCGCCAGCAGGGGGGTTGCGGGCTACGAGCAGTACTTC.

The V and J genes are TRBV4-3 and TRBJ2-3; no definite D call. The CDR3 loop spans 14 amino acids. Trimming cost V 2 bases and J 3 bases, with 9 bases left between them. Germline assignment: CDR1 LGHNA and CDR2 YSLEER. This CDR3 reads CASSQQHNTDTQYF. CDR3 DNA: TGCGCCAGCAGCCAACAACATAATACAGATACGCAGTATTTT.

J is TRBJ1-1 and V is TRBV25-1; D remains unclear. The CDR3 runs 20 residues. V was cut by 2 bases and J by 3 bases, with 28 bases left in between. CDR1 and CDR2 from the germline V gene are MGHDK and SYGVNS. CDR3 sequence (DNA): TGTGCCAGCAGTGAACTCGCTCGCCGCCACGTTGGAGGTAGAGACACTGAAGCTTTCTTT. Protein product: CASSELARRHVGGRDTEAFF.

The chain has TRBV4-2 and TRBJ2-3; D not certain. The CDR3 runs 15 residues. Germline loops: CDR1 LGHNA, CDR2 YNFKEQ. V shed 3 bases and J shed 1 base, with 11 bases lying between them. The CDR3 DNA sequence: TGTGCCAGCAGCCAGAGTAATATCGGCACAGATACGCAGTATTTT. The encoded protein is CASSQSNIGTDTQYF.

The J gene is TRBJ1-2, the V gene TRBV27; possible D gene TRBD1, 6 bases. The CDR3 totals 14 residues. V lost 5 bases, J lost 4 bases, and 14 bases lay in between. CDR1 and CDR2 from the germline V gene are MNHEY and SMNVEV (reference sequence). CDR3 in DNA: TGTGCCAGCAGTCCTATAGGGGGATTCTATGGCTACACCTTC. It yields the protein CASSPIGGFYGYTF.

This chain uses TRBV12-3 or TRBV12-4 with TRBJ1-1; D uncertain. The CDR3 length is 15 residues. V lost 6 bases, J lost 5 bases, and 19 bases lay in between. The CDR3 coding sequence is TGTGCCAGCAGCCCCCCGGTACTGGGTGGGACTGAAGCTTTCTTT. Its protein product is CASSPPVLGGTEAFF.

The CDR3 sequence: CSVVSGGGNNEQFF. In DNA form, the CDR3 reads TGCAGCGTTGTTTCAGGCGGGGGGAACAATGAGCAGTTCTTC. V gene TRBV29-1 combines with J gene TRBJ2-1, with TRBD2 identical over 8 bases. There are 14 residues in the CDR3. The junction had 7 bases not matched to a gene; V was cut back by 4 bases and J by 5 bases. CDR1 is SQVTM, CDR2 ANQGSEA, per germline.

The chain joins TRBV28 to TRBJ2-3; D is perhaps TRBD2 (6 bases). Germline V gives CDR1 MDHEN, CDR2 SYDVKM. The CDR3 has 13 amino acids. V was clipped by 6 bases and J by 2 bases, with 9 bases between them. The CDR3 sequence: CASSRDFTDTQYF. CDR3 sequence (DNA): TGTGCCAGCAGCCGGGACTTCACAGATACGCAGTATTTT.

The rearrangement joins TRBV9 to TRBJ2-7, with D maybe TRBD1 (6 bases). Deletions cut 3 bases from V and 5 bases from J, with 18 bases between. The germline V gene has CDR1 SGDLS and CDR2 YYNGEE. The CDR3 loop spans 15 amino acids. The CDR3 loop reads CASSATQTGSDEQYF. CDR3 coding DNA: TGTGCCAGCAGCGCGACTCAGACAGGCTCGGACGAGCAGTACTTC.

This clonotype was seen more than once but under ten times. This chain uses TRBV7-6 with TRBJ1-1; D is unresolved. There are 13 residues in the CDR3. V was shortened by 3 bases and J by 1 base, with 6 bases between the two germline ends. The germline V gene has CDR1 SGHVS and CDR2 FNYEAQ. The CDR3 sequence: CASSFSRNTEAFF. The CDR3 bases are TGTGCCAGCAGCTTTTCGAGGAACACTGAAGCTTTCTTT.

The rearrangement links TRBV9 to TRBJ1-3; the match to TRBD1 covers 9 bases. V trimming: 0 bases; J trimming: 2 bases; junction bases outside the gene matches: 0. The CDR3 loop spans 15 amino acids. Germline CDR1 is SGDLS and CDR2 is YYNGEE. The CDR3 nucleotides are TGTGCCAGCAGCGTAGGGGACAGGGCTGGAAACACCATATATTTT. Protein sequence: CASSVGDRAGNTIYF.

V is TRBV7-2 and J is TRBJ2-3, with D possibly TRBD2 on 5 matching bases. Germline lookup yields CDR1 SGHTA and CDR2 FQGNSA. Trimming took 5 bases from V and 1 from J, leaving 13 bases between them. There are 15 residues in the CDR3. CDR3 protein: CASSTHRLRTDTQYF. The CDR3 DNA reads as TGTGCCAGCAGCACCCATAGACTACGCACAGATACGCAGTATTTT.

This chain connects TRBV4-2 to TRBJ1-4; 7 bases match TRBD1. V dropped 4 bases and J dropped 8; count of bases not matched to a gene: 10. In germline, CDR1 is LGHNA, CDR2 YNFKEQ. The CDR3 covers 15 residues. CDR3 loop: CASSPRDSREEKLFF. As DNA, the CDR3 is TGTGCCAGCAGCCCCCGGGACAGTAGGGAGGAAAAACTGTTTTTT.